This TCR beta chain was identified during a study of CD8 T cells in Susac syndrome. Points from the study as a whole: That the number of individuals in its TCR sequencing and HLA analysis was relatively small was acknowledged by the study.

As concerns this clonotype: No antigen is known for it.

Germline V gene lookup returns CDR1 SGHAT and CDR2 FQNNGV. V shed 1 base and J shed 5 bases, with 11 bases lying between them. This CDR3 is built from 14 residues. From blood CD8+ and CD4+ T cells, the TCR beta chain was sequenced. After extraction with the RNeasy kit, roughly 0.45 to 1 ug of the RNA was reverse transcribed using random hexamers. TCRdb analysed the immunoSEQ multiplex PCR reads with MiXCR anew, one entry per CDR3 protein. The top ten hold around 0.18% of the sample, which has approximately 300,000 distinct CDR3 sequences, around nine tenths seen once. The sequencing sample was made of CD8+ T cells from PBMCs. The genes are TRBV11-2 and TRBJ2-5; no clear D gene. The sequence was collected from a human donor with multiple sclerosis. CDR3 coding DNA: TGTGCCAGCAGCTTAGGGTTTGTTTTGGAGACCCAGTACTTC. The encoded protein is CASSLGFVLETQYF.